Below, 29 T cell receptor beta chains from the same sample are listed, as sequenced in a study of T-cell reconstitution after alpha-beta-depleted transplantation in children. Preparation of the TCRbeta library involved a method that used unique molecular identifiers. TCRdb re-analysed the PCR reads in MiXCR, keeping a single row per CDR3 protein. Of roughly 200,000 distinct CDR3 sequences listed, about 8.2% are singletons. This sample comprised PBMCs, mostly from graft donor cells, obtained 360 days after TCRalphabeta/CD19-depleted stem cell transplant. The origin of the receptors is a male patient between 2 and 15 years old who had a stem cell transplant for acute myeloid leukemia, so the T cells may come from the graft donor.

This clonotype was seen only a few times. The V call is TRBV5-1, the J call TRBJ1-2, with D possibly being TRBD1 (5 bases). CDR1 and CDR2 from the germline V gene are SGHRS and YFSETQ. Trimming shortened V by 2 bases and J by 0 bases, and 20 bases separated the two germline ends. This CDR3 has 18 residues. DNA of the CDR3: TGCGCCAGCAGCTTTGAACCGAAAGCGAAGGGGCCTAACTATGGCTACACCTTC. Encoded protein: CASSFEPKAKGPNYGYTF.

This chain links TRBV5-6 with TRBJ1-2; perhaps TRBD1 as D (5 bases). Trimming left V 5 bases short and J 5 bases short, with 16 bases between. From germline, CDR1 is SGHDT and CDR2 YYEEEE. There are 14 residues in the CDR3. The CDR3 spells CASRTGGTGYGYTF. The DNA of the CDR3 is TGTGCCAGCAGGACGGGGGGTACTGGGTATGGCTACACCTTC. The whole variable domain, remainder taken from reference TRBV5-6 and TRBJ1-2, is DAGVTQSPTHLIKTRGQQVTLRCSPKSGHDTVSWYQQALGQGPQFIFQYYEEEERQRGNFPDRFSGHQFPNYSSELNVNALLLGDSALYLCASRTGGTGYGYTFGSGTRLTVV.

This clonotype has just a few counts. The V and J genes are TRBV20-1 and TRBJ2-7, with 14 bases that match TRBD2. Germline values: CDR1 DFQATT, CDR2 SNEGSKA (reference sequence). Trimming took 2 bases from V and 4 from J; bases not matched to a gene: 16. The CDR3 has 19 amino acids. The CDR3 spells CSARSPGLAGAKVKYEQYF. The CDR3 DNA is TGCAGTGCTAGATCTCCGGGACTAGCGGGAGCAAAGGTTAAGTACGAGCAGTACTTC.

This clonotype came up many times. J is TRBJ1-4 and V is TRBV7-6; the D gene is possibly TRBD1 (5 bases). Germline CDR1 reads SGHVS; CDR2 reads FNYEAQ. There are 15 residues in the CDR3. Trimming took 0 bases from V and 6 from J, leaving 11 bases between them. The CDR3 DNA reads TGTGCCAGCAGCTTAGCCAGGGAGGTTGATGAAAAACTGTTTTTT. Protein product: CASSLAREVDEKLFF.

This clonotype was detected many times. The CDR3 region has the DNA TGTGCCACCAGTGATGGAGGGCGGACCTACAATGAGCAGTTCTTC. Its translation is CATSDGGRTYNEQFF. The gene calls are TRBV24-1 and TRBJ2-1; D might be TRBD2 (6 bases). The germline V gene has CDR1 KGHDR and CDR2 SFDVKD. V dropped 3 bases and J dropped 2 bases, with 10 bases sitting between them. The CDR3 contains 15 residues.

This clonotype was seen a few times. V usage is TRBV5-1 and J usage is TRBJ2-7; 10 nucleotides match TRBD1. V lost 1 base and J lost 3; bases outside the gene matches: 7. The CDR3 covers 16 residues. Germline V gene lookup returns CDR1 SGHRS and CDR2 YFSETQ. The DNA for the CDR3 is TGCGCCAGCAGCTTGTTGTGGACAGGGGGTAACTACGAGCAGTACTTC. Residues: CASSLLWTGGNYEQYF.

This clonotype was observed a few times. The chain links TRBV20-1 to TRBJ2-3; D is undetermined. V lost 3 bases to trimming and J lost 2 bases, with 9 bases between them. The V gene's germline CDR1 is DFQATT and CDR2 SNEGSKA (reference sequence). The CDR3 runs to 13 residues. The CDR3 sequence is CSASPSHTDTQYF. The CDR3 bases are TGCAGTGCTAGTCCTAGTCACACAGATACGCAGTATTTT.

This clonotype appeared many times. This chain joins TRBV6-2 or TRBV6-3 and TRBJ2-1, with D perhaps given as TRBD1 or TRBD2 (5 bases each). Per the germline V gene, CDR1 is MNHEY and CDR2 is SVGEGT. V was trimmed by 0 bases and J by 2 bases, leaving 11 bases between them. The CDR3 has 16 residues. Written as DNA, the CDR3 is TGTGCCAGCAGTTACTCGCACCGGGACCCCTACAATGAGCAGTTCTTC. The encoded protein is CASSYSHRDPYNEQFF.

This clonotype was seen only a few times. V and J are TRBV5-1 and TRBJ2-5; D is perhaps TRBD1 (5 bases). V lost 2 bases and J lost 5, with 16 bases in between. CDR1 is SGHRS, CDR2 YFSETQ, per germline. CDR3 length: 15 residues. CDR3 amino acids: CASSLVQGRRETQYF. DNA for the CDR3: TGCGCCAGCAGCTTAGTCCAGGGCCGACGGGAGACCCAGTACTTC.

This clonotype was counted between two and nine times. As DNA, the CDR3 is TGCAGTGCCTTAACTAGGAGGGTAGGGGGCAATGAGCAGTTCTTC. As protein: CSALTRRVGGNEQFF. The chain recombines TRBV20-1 with TRBJ2-1, with D possibly called TRBD1 or TRBD2 (6 bases each). Germline CDR1 is DFQATT and CDR2 is SNEGSKA (reference sequence). Trimming cost V 6 bases and J 6 bases, with 21 bases left between them. This CDR3 spans 15 amino acids.

This clonotype was picked up many times. The V and J genes are TRBV4-1 and TRBJ2-2; D gene uncertain. With 5 bases removed from V and 3 bases from J, the gap between germline ends came to 13 bases. Germline V CDR1 and CDR2: MGHRA, YSYEKL. This CDR3 has 15 residues. CDR3 DNA sequence: TGCGCCAGCAGCGAAGGGTGGGGATACACCGGGGAGCTGTTTTTT. It is translated as CASSEGWGYTGELFF.

This clonotype has just a few counts. The gene calls are TRBV5-1 and TRBJ1-5; 8 positions match TRBD1. J was trimmed by 7 bases and V by 4 bases; bases with no gene match: 7. The CDR3 is made up of 14 amino acids. Germline V gene lookup returns CDR1 SGHRS and CDR2 YFSETQ. The CDR3 loop is CASSGGQGGQPQHF. The CDR3 coding sequence is TGCGCCAGCAGCGGAGGACAGGGTGGCCAGCCCCAGCATTTT.

The sample holds a few counts of this clonotype. The genes are TRBV27 and TRBJ2-7; TRBD1 aligns across 7 bases. The CDR3 totals 15 residues. With 5 bases clipped from V and 0 bases from J, the junction kept 7 bases outside the gene matches. Germline V gene sequence: CDR1 MNHEY, CDR2 SMNVEV (reference sequence). In DNA, the CDR3 is TGTGCCAGCAGTCTACGGGACAGACCCTCCTACGAGCAGTACTTC. It is translated as CASSLRDRPSYEQYF.

In this sample, this clonotype turned up many times. This rearrangement joins TRBV9 to TRBJ1-5; D ambiguous. Trimming shortened V by 0 bases and J by 2 bases, and 9 bases separated the two germline ends. Germline V CDR1 and CDR2: SGDLS, YYNGEE. CDR3 length: 15 residues. CDR3 coding DNA: TGTGCCAGCAGCGTAGACCCTGCGGGCAATCAGCCCCAGCATTTT. Protein product: CASSVDPAGNQPQHF.

This clonotype was counted between two and nine times. This rearrangement joins TRBV7-8 to TRBJ2-1; D may be TRBD2 (5 bases). The ends were cut back, 5 bases at V and 3 bases at J, with 17 bases in the middle. The CDR3 runs 16 residues. Germline V gene sequence: CDR1 SGHVS, CDR2 FQNEAQ. Written as DNA, the CDR3 is TGTGCCAGCAGCCTGGAGACTAACCCCCTCTACAATGAGCAGTTCTTC. Protein: CASSLETNPLYNEQFF.

In this sample, this clonotype turned up many times. This chain links TRBV12-3 or TRBV12-4 with TRBJ2-1; 8 bases match TRBD1. The V and J ends lost 6 bases and 7 bases, in that order; junction bases with no gene match: 11. The CDR3 is made up of 15 amino acids. The CDR3 region is CASSHDRGNGNEQFF. The CDR3 nucleotides are TGTGCCAGCAGCCACGACAGGGGCAATGGGAATGAGCAGTTCTTC.

This clonotype has a count of ten or more. The chain employs TRBV6-5 and TRBJ1-2, with D possibly matching TRBD1 (6 bases). The V gene lost 8 bases and the J gene lost 5 bases, with 12 bases spanning the gap. Germline CDR1 MNHEY, CDR2 SVGAGI. The CDR3 extends over 12 amino acids. CDR3 nucleotides: TGTGCCAGCCGGGACAAGTGGTATGGCTACACCTTC. Its translation is CASRDKWYGYTF.

This clonotype turned up a few times. This sequence joins TRBV27 and TRBJ2-5; D is unresolved. This CDR3 is 14 amino acids long. Germline V gene sequence: CDR1 MNHEY, CDR2 SMNVEV (reference sequence). V was clipped by 3 bases and J by 1 base, with 9 bases between them. CDR3 DNA sequence: TGTGCCAGCAGTTTGTTAGGTGCCCAAGAGACCCAGTACTTC. Translation: CASSLLGAQETQYF.

This clonotype was seen a few times. The chain has TRBV20-1 and TRBJ1-2, with D unresolved. Trimming removed 3 bases from V and 6 bases from J, with 23 bases in between. The CDR3 is made up of 16 amino acids. Per germline, CDR1 DFQATT and CDR2 SNEGSKA (reference sequence). The CDR3 DNA sequence: TGCAGTGCTAGTCGGGCTTTGGACGCTCGGGGAGATGGCTACACCTTC. This sequence encodes CSASRALDARGDGYTF.

V and J are TRBV24-1 and TRBJ2-7; D unresolved. V was trimmed by 0 bases and J by 2 bases, leaving 7 bases between them. Germline V lookup: CDR1 KGHDR, CDR2 SFDVKD. CDR3 size: 14 residues. The CDR3 region is CATSDLGQTYEQYV. CDR3 coding DNA: TGTGCCACCAGTGATTTGGGGCAGACCTACGAGCAGTACGTC.

This clonotype was found many times. The chain combines TRBV6-2 or TRBV6-3 with TRBJ1-1; TRBD1 is a possible D gene (5 bases). The CDR3 runs to 18 residues. Trimming shortened V by 5 bases and J by 0 bases, and 22 bases separated the two germline ends. CDR1 and CDR2 (germline): MNHEY, SVGEGT. DNA of the CDR3: TGTGCCAGCAGTGTCCGTCAGGGAGGCCTCTCGATGAACACTGAAGCTTTCTTT. This gives the protein CASSVRQGGLSMNTEAFF.

This clonotype appeared many times. CDR3 region: CSAISSDEQFF. The CDR3 DNA is TGCAGTGCTATATCTAGCGATGAGCAGTTCTTC. The chain is built from TRBV20-1 and TRBJ2-1; D is perhaps TRBD2 (6 bases). This CDR3 is built from 11 residues. V was trimmed by 4 bases and J by 8 bases, leaving 9 bases between them. Germline CDR1 reads DFQATT; CDR2 reads SNEGSKA (reference sequence).

The rearrangement links TRBV4-2 to TRBJ2-4, with 9 bases matching TRBD1. J gave up 0 bases and V 3 bases, and 12 bases lay outside the gene matches. Germline CDR1 is LGHNA and CDR2 is YNFKEQ. The CDR3 consists of 19 residues. The CDR3 sequence is CASSQMTGGEKLAKNIQYF. The DNA of the CDR3 is TGTGCCAGCAGCCAGATGACAGGGGGGGAAAAACTAGCCAAAAACATTCAGTACTTC.

The chain carries TRBV15 and TRBJ2-7; D might be TRBD1 or TRBD2, each matching 5 bases. The ends were cut back, 3 bases at V and 2 bases at J, with 14 bases in the middle. The CDR3 covers 15 residues. Germline loops: CDR1 LNHNV, CDR2 YYDKDF (reference sequence). This CDR3 reads CATSRGEDTAYEQYF. For the CDR3, the DNA is TGTGCCACCAGCAGGGGAGAGGACACAGCCTACGAGCAGTACTTC.

In this sample, this clonotype turned up a few times. This chain joins TRBV12-3 or TRBV12-4 and TRBJ2-3, with 9 bases matching TRBD1. The CDR3 has 14 residues. Trimming removed 6 bases from V and 4 bases from J; junction bases left unmatched: 5. DNA of the CDR3: TGTGCCAGCAGCACGGACAGGGGCCCAGATACGCAGTATTTT. This encodes CASSTDRGPDTQYF.

This chain links TRBV20-1 with TRBJ2-1; TRBD2 might be the D (6 bases). Germline assignment: CDR1 DFQATT and CDR2 SNEGSKA (reference sequence). V gave up 2 bases and J gave up 4 bases, with 15 bases separating them. The CDR3 loop spans 15 amino acids. The CDR3 region has the DNA TGCAGTGCTAGACGTCCCGGGACTGGATACAATGAGCAGTTCTTC. It translates to CSARRPGTGYNEQFF.

The chain employs TRBV20-1 and TRBJ2-3; no firm D call. The V end was cut by 0 bases, the J end by 4 bases, with 5 bases between. The CDR3 loop spans 12 amino acids. The germline gives CDR1 DFQATT, CDR2 SNEGSKA (reference sequence). CDR3 region: CSARDEADTQYF. Here the CDR3 DNA reads TGCAGTGCTAGAGATGAGGCAGATACGCAGTATTTT.

This clonotype was seen a few times. The gene calls are TRBV3-1 and TRBJ2-5; D possibly corresponds to TRBD2 (6 bases). This CDR3 spans 14 amino acids. Germline values: CDR1 LGHDT, CDR2 YNNKEL (reference sequence). V was shortened by 6 bases and J by 5 bases, with 16 bases between the two germline ends. Here the CDR3 reads CASRPTTRGETQYF. DNA of the CDR3: TGTGCCAGCAGACCTACTACCCGGGGGGAGACCCAGTACTTC.

In this sample, this clonotype turned up many times. V and J are TRBV29-1 and TRBJ2-1; 9 positions match TRBD1. The V gene's germline CDR1 is SQVTM and CDR2 ANQGSEA. The CDR3 consists of 14 residues. V lost 6 bases, J lost 5 bases, and 8 bases stayed unmatched. The CDR3 region is CSVVRTGANNEQFF. The CDR3, as DNA: TGCAGCGTAGTAAGGACAGGGGCGAACAATGAGCAGTTCTTC.